The source of this T cell receptor (beta chain) is a study of T cell responses to AZD1222 COVID-19 vaccine. TCRdb keeps only in-frame clones here, not all; method: immunoSEQ multiplex PCR. Here the sample spans approximately 30,000 clones, around 84% being singletons. V lost 7 bases to trimming and J lost 5 bases, with 20 bases between them. Germline V lookup: CDR1 MNHEY, CDR2 SVGAGI. CDR3 length: 15 amino acids. The clonotype originates from an adult who received the AZD1222 COVID-19 vaccine. This specimen consisted of peripheral blood, obtained 28 days after the second AZD1222 dose. V and J are TRBV6-5 and TRBJ1-1; D might be TRBD1 (6 bases). CDR3 in amino acids: CASTAPQGQGTEAFF. In DNA, the CDR3 is TGTGCCAGCACGGCCCCCCAGGGACAAGGAACTGAAGCTTTCTTT.